Below are 7 T cell receptor beta chains sequenced from a single sample in a study of CD8 T cells in ankylosing spondylitis. General study points: Ankylosing spondylitis blood seemed to carry a telltale TCR beta motif made of about 8 highly homologous variants.

For these receptors, no antigen is known. TCRdb redid the calling of the 5' RACE reads with MiXCR, one entry per CDR3 protein. The table shows some 840,000 distinct CDR3 sequences, with about 12% occurring only once. Sequenced sample: blood, either unsorted or a sorted T cell fraction (not recorded which). These TCRs come from a male donor with ankylosing spondylitis.

This clonotype was observed a few times. The rearrangement joins TRBV15 to TRBJ2-7; TRBD1 matches at 12 bases. In germline, CDR1 is LNHNV, CDR2 YYDKDF (reference sequence). The J segment lost 5 bases and the V segment lost 4 bases, leaving 9 bases of the junction unmatched. The CDR3 contains 16 residues. CDR3 sequence reads: CATSMEAGTGGHEQYF. The CDR3 DNA sequence: TGTGCCACCAGCATGGAGGCCGGGACAGGGGGCCACGAGCAGTACTTC. The full variable domain, in which reference TRBV15 and TRBJ2-7 provide the parts outside the CDR3, is DAMVIQNPRYQVTQFGKPVTLSCSQTLNHNVMYWYQQKSSQAPKLLFHYYDKDFNNEADTPDNFQSRRPNTSFCFLDIRSPGLGDTAMYLCATSMEAGTGGHEQYFGPGTRLTVT.

This clonotype has only a few counts. The chain recombines TRBV5-6 with TRBJ2-4; 12 bases align to TRBD2. The germline V gene encodes CDR1 SGHDT and CDR2 YYEEEE. The CDR3 extends over 15 amino acids. V dropped 3 bases and J dropped 7; count of bases not matched to a gene: 5. In DNA, the CDR3 is TGTGCCAGCAGCTCATGGACTAGCGGGATCAACATTCAGTACTTC. This encodes CASSSWTSGINIQYF.

The V gene is TRBV6-1, the J gene TRBJ1-1; 8 bases are shared with TRBD1. The CDR3 totals 15 residues. The ends lost 7 bases at V and 5 bases at J; junction bases unmatched: 12. The V gene's germline CDR1 is MNHNS and CDR2 SASEGT. The CDR3 nucleotides are TGTGCCAGCATACCGTTCCAGGGGGCGCGGACTGAAGCTTTCTTT. As protein: CASIPFQGARTEAFF.

This clonotype was detected many times. This chain connects TRBV4-2 to TRBJ2-4, with 10 bases that match TRBD2. This CDR3 is 15 amino acids long. Trimming removed 4 bases from V and 4 bases from J; junction bases left unmatched: 4. The germline V gene has CDR1 LGHNA and CDR2 YNFKEQ. The CDR3 reads CASSPSGRQKNIQYF. CDR3 nucleotide sequence: TGTGCCAGCAGCCCTAGCGGGAGACAAAAAAACATTCAGTACTTC.

This clonotype has more than one count but fewer than ten. The gene calls are TRBV7-9 and TRBJ2-1; possibly TRBD1 for D (5 bases). V was trimmed by 5 bases and J by 12 bases, leaving 17 bases between them. There are 13 residues in the CDR3. Germline V CDR1 and CDR2: SEHNR, FQNEAQ (reference sequence). The CDR3 bases are TGTGCCAGCAGCGCCCCTTTGGTTAGGGGGCAGTTCTTC. Translation: CASSAPLVRGQFF.

J is TRBJ2-1 and V is TRBV5-1; TRBD2 aligns across 7 bases. After removal of 0 bases from V and 0 bases from J, the junction contained 9 bases not matched to a gene. CDR3 length equals 18 residues. CDR1 SGHRS and CDR2 YFSETQ come from the germline V gene. The CDR3 DNA is TGCGCCAGCAGCTTGGCACCAGCCGGGAGGCGCTCCTACAATGAGCAGTTCTTC. Encoded protein: CASSLAPAGRRSYNEQFF.

This sequence joins TRBV3-1 and TRBJ1-2, with D unclear. V gave up 4 bases and J gave up 8 bases, with 17 bases separating them. Germline V gene data show CDR1 as LGHDT and CDR2 as YNNKEL (reference sequence). This CDR3 contains 14 residues. The CDR3 reads CASSLAATTWGYTF. CDR3 nucleotide sequence: TGTGCCAGCAGCCTAGCGGCCACAACGTGGGGCTACACCTTC. The full variable domain, in which reference TRBV3-1 and TRBJ1-2 provide the parts outside the CDR3, is DTAVSQTPKYLVTQMGNDKSIKCEQNLGHDTMYWYKQDSKKFLKIMFSYNNKELIINETVPNRFSPKSPDKAHLNLHINSLELGDSAVYFCASSLAATTWGYTFGSGTRLTVV.